The rows below give T cell receptor beta chains drawn from one sample of a study of cytomegalovirus exposure and HLA in healthy donors. Only in-frame clones appear in the TCRdb table, and some are missing; sequencing was by immunoSEQ multiplex PCR. The sample data list some 200,000 clones. Sequenced: PBMCs. These receptors came from a woman aged 18-29 years in good health and CMV-seropositive. The CDR3 runs from the conserved cysteine through the conserved F or W. The order of the fields is D gene, J gene, V gene, CDR3 DNA, CDR3 protein. The D gene is left open where the match is weak.

NA TRBJ1-2 TRBV6-1 TGTGCCAGCAATCCTGACGGGAACTATGGCTACACCTTC CASNPDGNYGYTF
NA TRBJ2-7 TRBV6-5 TGTGCCAGCAAGGCAGGGCCGGTCTCTACCGAGCAGTACTTC CASKAGPVSTEQYF
NA TRBJ2-1 TRBV9 TGTGCCAGCAGCGTAGGTTCTTTGCGGTCCTCCTACAATGAGCAGTTCTTC CASSVGSLRSSYNEQFF
NA TRBJ1-4 TRBV27 TGTGCCAGCAGTCAGGCCGGGGCTAATGAAAAACTGTTTTTT CASSQAGANEKLFF
NA TRBJ1-2 TRBV11-3 TGTGCCAGTTCACATCTGGCCGACTATGGCTACACCTTC CASSHLADYGYTF
TRBD1 TRBJ2-7 TRBV18 TGTGCCAGCTCACCCGCAACAGGGGGCGTGTACGAGCAGTACTTC CASSPATGGVYEQYF
NA TRBJ1-5 TRBV7-2 TGTGCCAGCAGCTTAGGGTCCGGTTATAGCAATCAGCCCCAGCATTTT CASSLGSGYSNQPQHF
TRBD2 TRBJ2-5 TRBV5-1 TGCGCCAGCAGCTTGGGCCTAGCGGGGGGGCCGGGAGAGACCCAGTACTTC CASSLGLAGGPGETQYF
NA TRBJ2-3 TRBV19 TGTGCCGCAGGAGGGCTAGATACGCAGTATTTT CAAGGLDTQYF
NA TRBJ2-1 TRBV19 TGTGCCAGTATGGAGGACCGGAGCACCTACAATGAGCAGTTCTTC CASMEDRSTYNEQFF